The 17 T cell receptor beta chains reported below all come from one sample, sequenced in a study of blood T cell repertoires in COVID-19. Here immunoSEQ multiplex PCR was the method, and the copy in TCRdb shows in-frame clones only, minus some. The sample has some 120,000 clones; more than 75% are singletons. The specimen sequenced was peripheral blood. All receptors come from a human donor in a cohort sampled during active COVID-19.

V and J are TRBV5-1 and TRBJ2-2; D possibly corresponds to TRBD2 (5 bases). Germline loops: CDR1 SGHRS, CDR2 YFSETQ. The CDR3 has 14 residues. Trimming cost V 2 bases and J 2 bases, with 7 bases left between them. This CDR3 reads CASSFGRNTGELFF. CDR3 nucleotide sequence: TGCGCCAGCAGCTTTGGGAGAAACACCGGGGAGCTGTTTTTT.

V gene TRBV5-1 combines with J gene TRBJ2-1; 11 nucleotides line up with TRBD1. The junction had 11 bases not matched to a gene; V was cut back by 3 bases and J by 9 bases. Germline V gives CDR1 SGHRS, CDR2 YFSETQ. The CDR3 covers 16 residues. In DNA form, the CDR3 reads TGCGCCAGCAGCTGGTTCCGGGACAGGGGGATTGCTGAGCAGTTCTTC. It yields the protein CASSWFRDRGIAEQFF.

This chain connects TRBV7-9 to TRBJ2-7, with 13 bases fitting TRBD2. The V gene's germline CDR1 is SEHNR and CDR2 FQNEAQ (reference sequence). The ends lost 4 bases at V and 1 base at J; junction bases unmatched: 7. This CDR3 has 17 amino acids. The CDR3 loop reads CASSSGTSGTLSYEQYF. CDR3 in DNA: TGTGCCAGCAGCTCAGGGACTAGCGGGACCTTATCCTACGAGCAGTACTTC.

The V and J genes are TRBV13 and TRBJ2-2, with 7 bases fitting TRBD2. Trimming removed 1 base from V and 5 bases from J; junction bases left unmatched: 4. The germline gives CDR1 PRHDT, CDR2 FYEKMQ (reference sequence). The CDR3 covers 15 residues. CDR3 amino acids: CASSLVGRKTGELFF. CDR3 sequence (DNA): TGTGCCAGCAGCTTAGTCGGGAGGAAGACCGGGGAGCTGTTTTTT.

The gene calls are TRBV18 and TRBJ2-1, with 8 bases identical to TRBD2. CDR3 size: 17 residues. After removal of 6 bases from V and 0 bases from J, the junction contained 10 bases not matched to a gene. Per the germline V gene, CDR1 is KGHSH and CDR2 is LQKENI. The CDR3 loop is CASSPLAGGYSYNEQFF. In DNA, the CDR3 is TGTGCCAGCTCTCCTCTCGCGGGGGGCTACTCCTACAATGAGCAGTTCTTC.

J is TRBJ1-5 and V is TRBV27; a possible D gene is TRBD1 (5 bases). V lost 6 bases, J lost 2 bases, and 14 bases lay in between. The CDR3 runs to 15 residues. Germline loops: CDR1 MNHEY, CDR2 SMNVEV (reference sequence). CDR3 nucleotides: TGTGCCAGCAGGGTGACAGAAAGGGGCAATCAGCCCCAGCATTTT. Its translation is CASRVTERGNQPQHF.

The chain has TRBV7-8 and TRBJ2-7; 10 nucleotides match TRBD1. The CDR3 contains 15 residues. V trimming: 5 bases; J trimming: 0 bases; junction bases outside the gene matches: 4. Germline lookup yields CDR1 SGHVS and CDR2 FQNEAQ. CDR3 sequence (DNA): TGTGCCAGCAGCCAAGGGACAGGGGTCTCCTACGAGCAGTACTTC. It is translated as CASSQGTGVSYEQYF. Drawing the rest from reference TRBV7-8 and TRBJ2-7, the complete variable domain is GAGVSQSPRYKVAKRGQDVALRCDPISGHVSLFWYQQALGQGPEFLTYFQNEAQLDKSGLPSDRFFAERPEGSVSTLKIQRTQQEDSAVYLCASSQGTGVSYEQYFGPGTRLTVT.

The sample holds one count of this clone. V and J are TRBV7-9 and TRBJ2-1; 12 bases align to TRBD2. Germline loops: CDR1 SEHNR, CDR2 FQNEAQ (reference sequence). The CDR3 has 16 amino acids. V was clipped by 5 bases and J by 0 bases; unmatched bases: 2. The CDR3 reads CASSILAGGSYNEQFF. The CDR3 region has the DNA TGTGCCAGCAGCATACTAGCGGGAGGCTCCTACAATGAGCAGTTCTTC.

The rearrangement links TRBV6-5 to TRBJ2-2; weak D call: TRBD2 (6 bases). The CDR3 sequence is 16 residues long. The ends were cut back, 4 bases at V and 0 bases at J, with 12 bases in the middle. Germline V gene data show CDR1 as MNHEY and CDR2 as SVGAGI. Here the CDR3 reads CASSSVAGSNTGELFF. In DNA form, the CDR3 reads TGTGCCAGCAGTTCCGTGGCGGGGTCGAACACCGGGGAGCTGTTTTTT.

This clone was seen repeatedly, ten times or more. The genes are TRBV6-5 and TRBJ2-7; TRBD1 might be the D (6 bases). Germline CDR1 reads MNHEY; CDR2 reads SVGAGI. V lost 5 bases and J lost 3, with 14 bases in between. The CDR3 runs to 14 residues. In DNA, the CDR3 is TGTGCCAGCAGTACCGGGACAACCAACTACGAGCAGTACTTC. Amino acid sequence: CASSTGTTNYEQYF.

This clone showed up just a few times. The gene calls are TRBV23-1 and TRBJ2-3, with a tentative D call TRBD2 (6 bases). TRBV23-1 falls under the ORF class, with uncertain function. This CDR3 is 16 amino acids long. The V end was cut by 8 bases, the J end by 3 bases, with 21 bases between. The CDR3 is CASRSTSIGGTDTQYF. The CDR3 DNA reads TGCGCCAGCCGCTCGACTAGTATTGGTGGGACAGATACGCAGTATTTT.

The chain links TRBV28 to TRBJ1-5; 10 nucleotides line up with TRBD1. V shed 5 bases, J shed 4 bases, and the junction held 8 bases outside the gene matches. The CDR3 is 16 residues long. CDR1 MDHEN and CDR2 SYDVKM come from the germline V gene. For the CDR3, the DNA is TGTGCCAGCAGTCTAACGACAGGGGGCGTGAATCAGCCCCAGCATTTT. As protein: CASSLTTGGVNQPQHF.

The genes are TRBV9 and TRBJ2-1, with 13 bases matching TRBD2. V dropped 3 bases and J dropped 9; count of bases not matched to a gene: 6. The CDR3 extends over 15 amino acids. From germline, CDR1 is SGDLS and CDR2 YYNGEE. The CDR3 reads CASSAKTSGRPEQFF. For the CDR3, the DNA is TGTGCCAGCAGCGCCAAGACTAGCGGGAGGCCTGAGCAGTTCTTC.

V and J are TRBV6-2 or TRBV6-3 and TRBJ2-1; TRBD2 agrees at 7 bases. J lost 9 bases, V lost 5 bases, and 4 bases had no gene match. Per germline, CDR1 MNHEY and CDR2 SVGEGT. This CDR3 region has 12 residues. CDR3 residues: CASSLTGGEQFF. In DNA, the CDR3 is TGTGCCAGCAGTCTGACGGGGGGTGAGCAGTTCTTC.

Points on this clone: The junction and the germline gene differ at one end; a read error may be behind it. The chain is built from TRBV5-1 and TRBJ2-1; maybe TRBD2 (6 bases). Germline CDR1 and CDR2: SGHRS and YFSETQ. This CDR3 is 14 amino acids long. The CDR3 loop is CASSLPLAYNEQFF. DNA of the CDR3: TGCGCCAGCAGCTTGCCACTAGCCTATAATGAGCAGTTCTTC.

J is TRBJ1-2 and V is TRBV28; D gene ambiguous. Trimming removed 2 bases from V and 11 bases from J, with 15 bases in between. The germline CDR1 and CDR2 sequences are MDHEN and SYDVKM. The CDR3 has 13 residues. The CDR3 sequence: CASSLIMAMRYTF. DNA of the CDR3: TGTGCCAGCAGTTTAATAATGGCCATGAGGTACACCTTC.

The rearrangement links TRBV18 to TRBJ1-5, with D perhaps matching TRBD1 (6 bases). This CDR3 spans 14 amino acids. Germline loops: CDR1 KGHSH, CDR2 LQKENI. V lost 4 bases and J 6 bases, leaving 13 bases between the germline ends. This CDR3 reads CASSRYREGQPQHF. CDR3 coding DNA: TGTGCCAGCTCACGTTACAGGGAGGGTCAGCCCCAGCATTTT.